These 3 T cell receptor beta chains share one sample of origin, sequenced in a study of T cell responses to AZD1222 COVID-19 vaccine. Profiled with immunoSEQ multiplex PCR; TCRdb holds only in-frame clones, not every one. The sample includes around 89,000 clones, approximately 91% of them seen just once. Sequenced material: peripheral blood, taken on day 0 of AZD1222 vaccination. The receptors were gathered from an adult in good health.

The chain is built from TRBV11-3 and TRBJ2-2, with unresolved D. Germline V lookup: CDR1 SGHNT, CDR2 YENEEA. Trimming took 2 bases from V and 5 from J, leaving 24 bases between them. This CDR3 contains 19 residues. CDR3 nucleotide sequence: TGTGCCAGCAGCTTACGAGCCCTTACACCCTCCGAGAAAACCGGGGAGCTGTTTTTT. Its protein is CASSLRALTPSEKTGELFF.

The chain is built from TRBV5-4 and TRBJ2-1; D is unclear. Germline loops: CDR1 SGHNT, CDR2 YYREEE (reference sequence). The CDR3 runs 15 residues. V lost 0 bases and J lost 8, with 15 bases in between. CDR3: CASSLGQQIRYEQFF. Written as DNA, the CDR3 is TGTGCCAGCAGCTTGGGCCAGCAAATCCGATATGAGCAGTTCTTC.

The chain is built from TRBV5-6 and TRBJ1-5; D is uncertain. V lost 0 bases and J lost 4, with 8 bases in between. The germline V gene has CDR1 SGHDT and CDR2 YYEEEE. This CDR3 region has 14 residues. CDR3 protein: CASSLGHGNQPQHF. DNA of the CDR3: TGTGCCAGCAGCTTGGGACATGGGAATCAGCCCCAGCATTTT.